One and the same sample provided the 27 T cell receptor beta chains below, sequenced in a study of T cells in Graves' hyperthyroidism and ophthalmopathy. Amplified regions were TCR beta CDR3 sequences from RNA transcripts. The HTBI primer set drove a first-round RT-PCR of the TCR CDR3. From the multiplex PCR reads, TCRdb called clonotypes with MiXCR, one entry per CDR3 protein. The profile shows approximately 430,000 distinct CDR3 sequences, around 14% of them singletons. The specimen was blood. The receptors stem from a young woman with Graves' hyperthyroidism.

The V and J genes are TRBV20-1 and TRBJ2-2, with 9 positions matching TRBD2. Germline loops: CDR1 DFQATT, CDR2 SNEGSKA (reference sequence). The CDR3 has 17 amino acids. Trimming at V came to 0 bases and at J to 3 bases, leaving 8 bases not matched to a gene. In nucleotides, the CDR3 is TGCAGTGCTAGAGATCTCTCGGCTAGCGGGGACACCGGGGAGCTGTTTTTT. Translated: CSARDLSASGDTGELFF.

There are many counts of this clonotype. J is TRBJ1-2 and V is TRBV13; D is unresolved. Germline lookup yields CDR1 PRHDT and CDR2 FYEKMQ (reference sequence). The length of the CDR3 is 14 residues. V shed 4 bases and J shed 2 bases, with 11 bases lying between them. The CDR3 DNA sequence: TGTGCCAGCAGCTCGCCGGCCGACAACTATGGCTACACCTTC. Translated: CASSSPADNYGYTF.

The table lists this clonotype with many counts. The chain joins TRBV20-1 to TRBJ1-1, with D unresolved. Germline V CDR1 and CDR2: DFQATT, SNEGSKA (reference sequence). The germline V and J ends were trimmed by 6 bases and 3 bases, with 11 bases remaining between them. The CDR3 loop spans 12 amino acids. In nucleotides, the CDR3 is TGCAGTGCCAGATCACAGCACACTGAAGCTTTCTTT. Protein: CSARSQHTEAFF.

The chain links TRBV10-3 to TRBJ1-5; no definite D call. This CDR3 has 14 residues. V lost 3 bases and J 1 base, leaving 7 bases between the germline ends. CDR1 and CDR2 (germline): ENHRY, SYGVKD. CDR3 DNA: TGTGCCATCAGTGACAGAGGGAGCAATCAGCCCCAGCATTTT. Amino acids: CAISDRGSNQPQHF.

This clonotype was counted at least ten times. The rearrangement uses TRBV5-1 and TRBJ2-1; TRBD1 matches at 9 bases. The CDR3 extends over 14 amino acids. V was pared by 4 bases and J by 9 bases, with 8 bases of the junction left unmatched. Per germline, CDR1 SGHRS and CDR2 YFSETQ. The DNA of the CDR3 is TGCGCCAGCAGCCTGGGACAGGGAGACGCTGAGCAGTTCTTC. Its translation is CASSLGQGDAEQFF. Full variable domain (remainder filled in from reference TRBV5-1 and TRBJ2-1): KAGVTQTPRYLIKTRGQQVTLSCSPISGHRSVSWYQQTPGQGLQFLFEYFSETQRNKGNFPGRFSGRQFSNSRSEMNVSTLELGDSALYLCASSLGQGDAEQFFGPGTRLTVL.

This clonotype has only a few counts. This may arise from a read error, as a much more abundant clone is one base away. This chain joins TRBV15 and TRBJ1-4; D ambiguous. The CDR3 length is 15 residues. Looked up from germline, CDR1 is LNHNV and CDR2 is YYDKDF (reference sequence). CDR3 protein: CASSREREGSQKLFF. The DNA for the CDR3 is TGTGCCTCCAGCAGAGAGCGGGAGGGAAGCCAAAAACTGTTTTTT.

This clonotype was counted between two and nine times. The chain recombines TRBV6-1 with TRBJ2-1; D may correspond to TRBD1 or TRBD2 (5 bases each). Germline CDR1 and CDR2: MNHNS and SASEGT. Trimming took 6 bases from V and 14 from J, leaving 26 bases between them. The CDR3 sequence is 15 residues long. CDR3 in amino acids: CASSALVGQRDLKFF. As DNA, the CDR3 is TGTGCCAGCAGCGCCTTAGTGGGGCAGAGGGATCTCAAGTTCTTC.

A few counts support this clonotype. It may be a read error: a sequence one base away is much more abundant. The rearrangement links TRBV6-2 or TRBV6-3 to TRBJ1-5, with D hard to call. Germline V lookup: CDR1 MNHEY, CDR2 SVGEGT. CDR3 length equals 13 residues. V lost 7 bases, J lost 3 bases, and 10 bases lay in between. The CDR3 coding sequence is TGTGCCAGCATGGAGGGCGACAATCAGCCCCAGCATTTT. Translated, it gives CASMEGDNQPQHF.

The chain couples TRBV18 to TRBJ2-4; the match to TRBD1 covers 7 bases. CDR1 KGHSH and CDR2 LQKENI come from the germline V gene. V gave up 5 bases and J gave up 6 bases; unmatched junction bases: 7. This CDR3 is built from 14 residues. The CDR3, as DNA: TGTGCCAGCTCAGGGACAGAAAGGGGAAACATTCAGTACTTC. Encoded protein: CASSGTERGNIQYF.

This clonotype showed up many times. CDR3 residues: CASSVGGQFYGYTF. The CDR3 region has the DNA TGTGCCAGCAGCGTGGGGGGACAGTTCTATGGCTACACCTTC. This chain connects TRBV9 to TRBJ1-2, with 7 bases fitting TRBD1. This CDR3 spans 14 amino acids. The V gene end was trimmed by 2 bases and the J gene end by 4 bases; junction bases not matched to a gene: 5. Germline V CDR1 and CDR2: SGDLS, YYNGEE.

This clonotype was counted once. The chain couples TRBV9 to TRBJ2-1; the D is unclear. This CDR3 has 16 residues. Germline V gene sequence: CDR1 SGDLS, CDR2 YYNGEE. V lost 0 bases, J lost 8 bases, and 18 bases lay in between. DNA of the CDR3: TGTGCCAGCAGCGTAGGCGCCCTCGTGGTTGCGGATGAGCAGTTCTTC. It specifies CASSVGALVVADEQFF.

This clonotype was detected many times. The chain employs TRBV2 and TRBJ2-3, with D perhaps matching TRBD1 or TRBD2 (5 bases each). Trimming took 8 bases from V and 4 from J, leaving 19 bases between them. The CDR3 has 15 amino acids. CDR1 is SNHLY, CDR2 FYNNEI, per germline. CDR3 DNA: TGTGCCAGCGGGGGACGGACGGATAGTCCAGATACGCAGTATTTT. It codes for CASGGRTDSPDTQYF.

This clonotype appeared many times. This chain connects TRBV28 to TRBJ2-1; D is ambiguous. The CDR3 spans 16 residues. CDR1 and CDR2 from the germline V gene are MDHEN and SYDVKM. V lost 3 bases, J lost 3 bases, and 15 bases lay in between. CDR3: CASSFKTATNYNEQFF. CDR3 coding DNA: TGTGCCAGCAGTTTCAAGACCGCGACCAACTACAATGAGCAGTTCTTC. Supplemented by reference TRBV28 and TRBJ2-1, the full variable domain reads DVKVTQSSRYLVKRTGEKVFLECVQDMDHENMFWYRQDPGLGLRLIYFSYDVKMKEKGDIPEGYSVSREKKERFSLILESASTNQTSMYLCASSFKTATNYNEQFFGPGTRLTVL.

The CDR3 coding sequence is TGTGCCAGCAGCTTGGTTGGAACGACTAGCAATCAGCCCCAGCATTTT. This gives the protein CASSLVGTTSNQPQHF. The chain employs TRBV5-6 and TRBJ1-5; D not certain. V was trimmed by 0 bases and J by 0 bases, leaving 10 bases between them. The germline CDR1 and CDR2 sequences are SGHDT and YYEEEE. The CDR3 extends over 16 amino acids.

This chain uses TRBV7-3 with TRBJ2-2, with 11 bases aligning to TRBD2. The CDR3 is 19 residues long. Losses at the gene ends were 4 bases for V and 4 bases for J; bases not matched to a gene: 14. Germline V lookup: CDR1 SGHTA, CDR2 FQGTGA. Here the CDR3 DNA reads TGTGCCAGCAGCTCCACCCCCCTTAGCGGGGGGGCCGGCACCGGGGAGCTGTTTTTT. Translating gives CASSSTPLSGGAGTGELFF.

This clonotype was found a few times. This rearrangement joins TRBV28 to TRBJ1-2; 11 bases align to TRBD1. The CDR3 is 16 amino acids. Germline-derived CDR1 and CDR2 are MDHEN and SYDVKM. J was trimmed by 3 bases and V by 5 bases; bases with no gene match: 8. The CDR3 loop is CASSRTGGVGDYGYTF. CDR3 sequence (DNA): TGTGCCAGCAGTAGGACAGGGGGCGTGGGGGACTATGGCTACACCTTC.

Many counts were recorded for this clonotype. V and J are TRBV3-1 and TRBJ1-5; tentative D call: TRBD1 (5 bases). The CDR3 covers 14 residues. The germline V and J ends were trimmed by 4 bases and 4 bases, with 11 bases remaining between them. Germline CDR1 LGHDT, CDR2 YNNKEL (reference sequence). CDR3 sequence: CASSLDRTNQPQHF. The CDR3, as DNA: TGTGCCAGCAGCCTCGACAGAACTAATCAGCCCCAGCATTTT.

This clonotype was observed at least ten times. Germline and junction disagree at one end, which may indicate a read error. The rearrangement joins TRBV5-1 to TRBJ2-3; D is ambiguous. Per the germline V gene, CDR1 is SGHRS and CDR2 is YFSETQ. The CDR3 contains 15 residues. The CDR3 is CASSPTLGGSDTQYF. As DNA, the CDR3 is TGTGCCAGCAGCCCCACTTTAGGCGGCTCAGATACGCAGTATTTT.

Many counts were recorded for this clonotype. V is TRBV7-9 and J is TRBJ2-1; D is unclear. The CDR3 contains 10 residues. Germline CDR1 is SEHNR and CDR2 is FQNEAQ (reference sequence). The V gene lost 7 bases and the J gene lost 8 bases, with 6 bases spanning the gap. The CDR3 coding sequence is TGTGCCAGCATGCTGGATGAGCAGTTCTTC. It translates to CASMLDEQFF.

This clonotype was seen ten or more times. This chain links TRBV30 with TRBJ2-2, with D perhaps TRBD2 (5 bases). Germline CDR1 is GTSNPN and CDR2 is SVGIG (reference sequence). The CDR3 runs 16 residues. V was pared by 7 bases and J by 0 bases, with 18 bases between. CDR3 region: CASRVIPAANTGELFF. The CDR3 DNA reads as TGTGCCTCGAGGGTGATTCCAGCGGCGAACACCGGGGAGCTGTTTTTT. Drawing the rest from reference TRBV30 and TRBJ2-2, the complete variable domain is SQTIHQWPATLVQPVGSPLSLECTVEGTSNPNLYWYRQAAGRGLQLLFYSVGIGQISSEVPQNLSASRPQDRQFILSSKKLLLSDSGFYLCASRVIPAANTGELFFGEGSRLTVL.

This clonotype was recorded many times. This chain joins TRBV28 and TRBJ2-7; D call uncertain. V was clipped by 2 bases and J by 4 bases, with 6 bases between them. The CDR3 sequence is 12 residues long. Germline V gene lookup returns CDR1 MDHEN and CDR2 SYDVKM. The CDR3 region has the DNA TGTGCCAGCAGTTTAAGGGCATACGAGCAGTACTTC. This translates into CASSLRAYEQYF.

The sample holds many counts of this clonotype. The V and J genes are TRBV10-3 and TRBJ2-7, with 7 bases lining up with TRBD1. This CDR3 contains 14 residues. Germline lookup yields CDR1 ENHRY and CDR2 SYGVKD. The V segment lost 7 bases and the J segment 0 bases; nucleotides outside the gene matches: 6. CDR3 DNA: TGTGCCATCACCGGGACAGCAATCTCCTACGAGCAGTACTTC. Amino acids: CAITGTAISYEQYF.

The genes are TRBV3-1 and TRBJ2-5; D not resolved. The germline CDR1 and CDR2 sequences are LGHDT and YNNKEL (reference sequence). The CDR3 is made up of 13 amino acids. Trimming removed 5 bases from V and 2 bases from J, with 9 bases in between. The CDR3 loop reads CASSYSQQETQYF. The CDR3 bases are TGTGCCAGCAGCTACAGTCAACAAGAGACCCAGTACTTC.

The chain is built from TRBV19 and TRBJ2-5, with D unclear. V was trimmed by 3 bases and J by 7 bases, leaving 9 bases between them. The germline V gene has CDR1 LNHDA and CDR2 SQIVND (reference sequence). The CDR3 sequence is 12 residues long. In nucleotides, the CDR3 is TGTGCCAGTAGTATTGGGGAAGGGACCCAGTACTTC. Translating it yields CASSIGEGTQYF.

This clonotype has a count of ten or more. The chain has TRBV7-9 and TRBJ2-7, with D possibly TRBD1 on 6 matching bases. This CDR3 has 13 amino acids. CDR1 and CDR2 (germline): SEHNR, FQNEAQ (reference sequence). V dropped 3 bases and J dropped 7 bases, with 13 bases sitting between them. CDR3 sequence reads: CASSFNTGKEQYF. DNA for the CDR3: TGTGCCAGCAGCTTTAATACAGGGAAAGAGCAGTACTTC.

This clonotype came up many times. CDR3 nucleotide sequence: TGTGCCAGCAGCCCCACCGCGGAGACCCAGTACTTC. Amino acids: CASSPTAETQYF. This chain links TRBV7-9 with TRBJ2-5; D is unclear. Deletions cut 5 bases from V and 5 bases from J, with 9 bases between. Per germline, CDR1 SEHNR and CDR2 FQNEAQ (reference sequence). This CDR3 has 12 residues. Drawing the rest from reference TRBV7-9 and TRBJ2-5, the complete variable domain is DTGVSQNPRHKITKRGQNVTFRCDPISEHNRLYWYRQTLGQGPEFLTYFQNEAQLEKSRLLSDRFSAERPKGSFSTLEIQRTEQGDSAMYLCASSPTAETQYFGPGTRLLVL.

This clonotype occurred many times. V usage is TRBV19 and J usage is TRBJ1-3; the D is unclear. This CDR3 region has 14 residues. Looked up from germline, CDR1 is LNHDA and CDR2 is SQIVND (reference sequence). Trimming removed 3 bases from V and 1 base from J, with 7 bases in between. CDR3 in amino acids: CASSIRRSGNTIYF. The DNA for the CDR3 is TGTGCCAGTAGTATTCGGAGATCTGGAAACACCATATATTTT.